The 21 T cell receptor beta chains reported below all come from one sample, sequenced in a study of cytomegalovirus exposure and HLA in healthy donors. Using immunoSEQ multiplex PCR, the repertoire was profiled, and TCRdb retains in-frame clones only, with some absent. The table records about 400,000 clones, 80% to 90% of them present only once. The source material was PBMCs. The source is a young woman in good health and CMV-seronegative.

The DNA of the CDR3 is TGTGCCAGCAGTGAGGGGGGTCGGGTTGGTGAGCAGTTCTTC. It codes for CASSEGGRVGEQFF. The rearrangement joins TRBV25-1 to TRBJ2-1; maybe TRBD2 (6 bases). The CDR3 length is 14 residues. Trimming took off 3 bases at V and 9 bases at J, with 15 bases between the two ends. The germline V gene encodes CDR1 MGHDK and CDR2 SYGVNS.

The chain uses TRBV27 and TRBJ2-3; 11 bases line up with TRBD2. This CDR3 has 15 residues. V was clipped by 2 bases and J by 4 bases; unmatched bases: 2. Germline-derived CDR1 and CDR2 are MNHEY and SMNVEV (reference sequence). The CDR3 DNA reads as TGTGCCAGCAGTTTAGGACTAGCGGGTCCAGATACGCAGTATTTT. Translation gives CASSLGLAGPDTQYF.

The chain links TRBV10-3 to TRBJ2-3; D perhaps matches TRBD2 (6 bases). Germline V gene sequence: CDR1 ENHRY, CDR2 SYGVKD. Trimming took off 6 bases at V and 0 bases at J, with 16 bases between the two ends. This CDR3 region has 16 residues. The CDR3 loop is CAIRSGGASSTDTQYF. The CDR3 DNA reads as TGTGCCATCAGGAGTGGCGGGGCTTCTAGCACAGATACGCAGTATTTT.

V gene TRBV27 combines with J gene TRBJ2-2, with 9 bases fitting TRBD2. The germline CDR1 and CDR2 sequences are MNHEY and SMNVEV (reference sequence). This CDR3 is 17 amino acids long. Trimming at V came to 8 bases and at J to 0 bases, leaving 10 bases not matched to a gene. CDR3 nucleotide sequence: TGTGCCAGCCTCGGAGCGGGGGGTCGGACGAACACCGGGGAGCTGTTTTTT. It codes for CASLGAGGRTNTGELFF.

With respect to this clone: This CDR3 is also generated by other DNA sequences in the sample. The chain couples TRBV27 to TRBJ2-7; D gene unclear. Germline CDR1 is MNHEY and CDR2 is SMNVEV (reference sequence). The germline V and J ends were trimmed by 3 bases and 0 bases, with 6 bases remaining between them. The CDR3 runs 13 residues. The CDR3 DNA reads TGTGCCAGCAGTTTCCGTAGCTCCTACGAGCAGTACTTC. Its protein product is CASSFRSSYEQYF.

V usage is TRBV6-4 and J usage is TRBJ2-2; D remains unclear. The CDR3 contains 15 residues. Trimming cost V 2 bases and J 3 bases, with 10 bases left between them. The germline CDR1 and CDR2 sequences are MRHNA and SNTAGT. In nucleotides, the CDR3 is TGTGCCAGCAGTGACAAGCCCGGGTACACCGGGGAGCTGTTTTTT. Residues: CASSDKPGYTGELFF.

The chain carries TRBV10-3 and TRBJ1-1, with D perhaps matching TRBD1 (6 bases). V dropped 10 bases and J dropped 0 bases, with 24 bases sitting between them. Germline values: CDR1 ENHRY, CDR2 SYGVKD. The CDR3 spans 17 residues. This chain's CDR3 is CATNNRDTAAMNTEAFF. CDR3 nucleotide sequence: TGTGCCACCAACAACCGGGACACCGCCGCCATGAACACTGAAGCTTTCTTT.

The V and J genes are TRBV5-1 and TRBJ2-3, with 13 bases fitting TRBD2. Germline CDR1 and CDR2: SGHRS and YFSETQ. With V trimmed by 2 bases and J by 2 bases, 2 bases remained unmatched. This CDR3 contains 16 residues. The CDR3 here is CASSLGTSGNTDTQYF. CDR3 bases: TGCGCCAGCAGCTTAGGGACTAGCGGGAACACAGATACGCAGTATTTT.

This sequence joins TRBV15 and TRBJ1-4; D not certain. Trimming shortened V by 0 bases and J by 5 bases, and 13 bases separated the two germline ends. The germline V gene encodes CDR1 LNHNV and CDR2 YYDKDF (reference sequence). This CDR3 is 16 amino acids long. This CDR3 reads CATSREGPGGNEKLFF. CDR3 DNA sequence: TGTGCCACCAGCAGAGAAGGGCCAGGAGGGAATGAAAAACTGTTTTTT.

V is TRBV14 and J is TRBJ1-1, with a tentative D call TRBD1 (6 bases). Trimming pared 4 bases from V and 1 base from J, leaving 10 bases between. There are 14 residues in the CDR3. Per germline, CDR1 SGHDN and CDR2 FVKESK. CDR3 DNA sequence: TGTGCCAGCAGCCGCTTCAGGGGGAACACTGAAGCTTTCTTT. Protein product: CASSRFRGNTEAFF. Full variable domain (remainder filled in from reference TRBV14 and TRBJ1-1): EAGVTQFPSHSVIEKGQTVTLRCDPISGHDNLYWYRRVMGKEIKFLLHFVKESKQDESGMPNNRFLAERTGGTYSTLKVQPAELEDSGVYFCASSRFRGNTEAFFGQGTRLTVV.

This clone came up once. This chain connects TRBV6-1 to TRBJ1-5, with 8 bases that match TRBD1. This CDR3 has 14 amino acids. V trimming: 6 bases; J trimming: 2 bases; junction bases outside the gene matches: 3. Per germline, CDR1 MNHNS and CDR2 SASEGT. CDR3 region: CASRSGQGNQPQHF. The CDR3 bases are TGTGCCAGCAGGTCGGGACAGGGCAATCAGCCCCAGCATTTT.

J is TRBJ2-2 and V is TRBV11-2, with 7 bases that match TRBD2. Germline V gene lookup returns CDR1 SGHAT and CDR2 FQNNGV. V shed 5 bases, J shed 2 bases, and the junction held 8 bases outside the gene matches. This CDR3 has 16 residues. For the CDR3, the DNA is TGTGCCAGCAGCCCCCTAAGCGGGACTAACACCGGGGAGCTGTTTTTT. Its translation is CASSPLSGTNTGELFF.

The V and J genes are TRBV30 and TRBJ2-1; D not certain. Germline V gene data show CDR1 as GTSNPN and CDR2 as SVGIG (reference sequence). This CDR3 spans 12 amino acids. Between the trimmed V and J ends, which lost 6 bases and 8 bases, there was a span of 14 bases. CDR3 DNA sequence: TGTGCCTGCACGCTAGTCCCACATGAGCAGTTCTTC. This gives the protein CACTLVPHEQFF.

The chain recombines TRBV5-1 with TRBJ2-1; 8 bases align to TRBD2. CDR3 length equals 16 residues. Trimming removed 0 bases from V and 5 bases from J; junction bases left unmatched: 7. Germline-derived CDR1 and CDR2 are SGHRS and YFSETQ. The CDR3 DNA reads as TGCGCCAGCAGCTTGGCCCCCCCGGGAGGGAACAATGAGCAGTTCTTC. Protein sequence: CASSLAPPGGNNEQFF.

This chain joins TRBV9 and TRBJ2-3, with TRBD1 identical over 9 bases. Germline-derived CDR1 and CDR2 are SGDLS and YYNGEE. The ends lost 3 bases at V and 1 base at J; junction bases unmatched: 6. CDR3 length equals 16 residues. The CDR3 is CASSARTGDGTDTQYF. As DNA, the CDR3 is TGTGCCAGCAGCGCGAGGACAGGGGACGGCACAGATACGCAGTATTTT.

This rearrangement joins TRBV28 to TRBJ1-5; 10 bases fit TRBD1. The CDR3 is 18 amino acids. V lost 5 bases, J lost 2 bases, and 12 bases stayed unmatched. CDR1 and CDR2 from the germline V gene are MDHEN and SYDVKM. CDR3 nucleotides: TGTGCCAGCAGTACTCCGACAGGGGGCATCAAGGGCAATCAGCCCCAGCATTTT. Encoded protein: CASSTPTGGIKGNQPQHF.

This chain links TRBV27 with TRBJ1-2, with 8 bases identical to TRBD1. Germline V lookup: CDR1 MNHEY, CDR2 SMNVEV (reference sequence). The V and J ends lost 2 bases and 4 bases, in that order; junction bases with no gene match: 0. The CDR3 contains 13 residues. In DNA, the CDR3 is TGTGCCAGCAGTTTAACAGGGGGCTATGGCTACACCTTC. This codes for CASSLTGGYGYTF.

The V gene is TRBV6-5, the J gene TRBJ1-2; a weak D match, TRBD1 (6 bases). There are 13 residues in the CDR3. Germline V CDR1 and CDR2: MNHEY, SVGAGI. Trimming stripped 2 bases from V and 6 bases from J, with 10 bases between. The CDR3 DNA reads as TGTGCCAGCAGTTACGAACAGGGAAATGGCTACACCTTC. Its translation is CASSYEQGNGYTF.

The rearrangement joins TRBV29-1 to TRBJ2-7; D ambiguous. The V gene lost 6 bases and the J gene lost 0 bases, with 15 bases spanning the gap. Germline V gives CDR1 SQVTM, CDR2 ANQGSEA. This CDR3 has 14 residues. CDR3 sequence (DNA): TGCAGCGTCCAATTTGCGGCTATCTCCTACGAGCAGTACTTC. Its translation is CSVQFAAISYEQYF.

CDR3 sequence: CASTQDSTNQPQHF. CDR3 nucleotides: TGTGCCAGCACGCAAGACAGTACCAATCAGCCCCAGCATTTT. V and J are TRBV6-1 and TRBJ1-5; tentative D call: TRBD1 (5 bases). V was trimmed by 7 bases and J by 3 bases, leaving 13 bases between them. CDR1 and CDR2 from the germline V gene are MNHNS and SASEGT. The CDR3 has 14 residues.

Details on this clone: Other DNA sequences within the sample encode an identical CDR3. The chain carries TRBV7-8 and TRBJ2-5; D gene ambiguous. In germline, CDR1 is SGHVS, CDR2 FQNEAQ. The CDR3 extends over 13 amino acids. The ends were cut back, 1 base at V and 5 bases at J, with 8 bases in the middle. CDR3 DNA: TGTGCCAGCAGCTTAGGCCCTCGGGAGACCCAGTACTTC. It translates to CASSLGPRETQYF.